Listed below are T cell receptor beta chains from one sample, sequenced in a study of STAT5B mutations in CD4+ large granular lymphocyte leukemia. Some clones are missing from TCRdb's copy, which holds only in-frame ones; the method was immunoSEQ multiplex PCR. The sample has about 30,000 clones, around four fifths seen once; the top ten hold 2.1%. The source material was CD4+ T cells from blood buffy coats. These receptors were collected from a human donor in good health. Each CDR3 is given with its conserved first and last residue. A D gene is named only where the DNA matches it firmly. Expanded clones get a size class; other rows say once, few or many, or leave the size out.

D	V	size	J	CDR3	DNA
NA	TRBV6-1	NA	TRBJ1-1	CASSERRLGNTEAFF	TGTGCCAGCAGTGAAAGGAGGTTGGGGAACACTGAAGCTTTCTTT
NA	TRBV5-4	NA	TRBJ1-6	CASSLGVVNNSPLHF	TGTGCCAGCAGCTTGGGGGTAGTTAATAATTCACCCCTCCACTTT
NA	TRBV27	NA	TRBJ2-1	CASSFPGENEQFF	TGTGCCAGCAGTTTCCCAGGGGAGAATGAGCAGTTCTTC
NA	TRBV6-6	NA	TRBJ2-3	CASCQGWGTDTQYF	TGTGCCAGCTGTCAAGGTTGGGGCACAGATACGCAGTATTTT
TRBD1	TRBV7-9	NA	TRBJ1-1	CASSSGTGLLNTEAFF	TGTGCCAGCAGCTCCGGGACAGGACTTCTGAACACTGAAGCTTTCTTT
TRBD1	TRBV29-1	few	TRBJ2-2	CSCGQGVNTGELFF	TGCAGCTGCGGACAGGGGGTAAACACCGGGGAGCTGTTTTTT
TRBD2	TRBV19	NA	TRBJ2-5	CASSIGTSGGVQETQYF	TGTGCCAGTAGTATAGGCACTAGCGGGGGGGTCCAAGAGACCCAGTACTTC
NA	TRBV18	NA	TRBJ1-2	CANSQGQGYTF	TGTGCCAACTCACAGGGTCAGGGCTACACCTTC
NA	TRBV23-1	NA	TRBJ2-7	CASSQPRREPSYEQYF	TGCGCCAGCAGTCAACCCCGCCGGGAGCCCTCCTACGAGCAGTACTTC
NA	TRBV5-1	NA	TRBJ1-1	CASSYRTENTEAFF	TGCGCCAGCAGCTACCGGACAGAAAACACTGAAGCTTTCTTT
NA	TRBV2	NA	TRBJ2-3	CASTLGRQYF	TGTGCCAGCACTTTGGGACGACAGTATTTT
TRBD2	TRBV9	NA	TRBJ2-1	CASSASGLAGGSEQFF	TGTGCCAGCAGCGCATCGGGACTAGCGGGAGGGAGTGAGCAGTTCTTC
NA	TRBV5-1	once	TRBJ1-4	CASSLSGFVNEKLFF	TGCGCCAGCAGCTTGAGTGGGTTTGTGAATGAAAAACTGTTTTTT
NA	TRBV7-9	NA	TRBJ2-5	CASSSQGWEETQYF	TGTGCCAGCAGCTCACAGGGATGGGAAGAGACCCAGTACTTC
TRBD1	TRBV2	NA	TRBJ1-4	CASSPDRENEKLFF	TGTGCCAGCAGTCCCGACAGGGAGAATGAAAAACTGTTTTTT
NA	TRBV5-6	NA	TRBJ1-6	CASSPTQNSPLHF	TGTGCCAGCAGCCCTACTCAAAATTCACCCCTCCACTTT
TRBD1	TRBV6-1	NA	TRBJ2-1	CASSKGAWNEQFF	TGTGCCAGCAGTAAGGGGGCGTGGAATGAGCAGTTCTTC
NA	TRBV7-9	NA	TRBJ1-2	CASSLSGGAAGYTF	TGTGCCAGCAGCTTATCGGGGGGCGCGGCTGGCTACACCTTC
TRBD1	TRBV7-2	few	TRBJ1-2	CASSLVAGTGHYGYTF	TGTGCCAGCAGCTTAGTGGCCGGGACAGGGCACTATGGCTACACCTTC
NA	TRBV19	NA	TRBJ1-6	CASTISGLNSPLHF	TGTGCCAGTACCATAAGTGGGCTTAATTCACCCCTCCACTTT
NA	TRBV5-1	few	TRBJ2-7	CASRELHEQYF	TGCGCGAGTAGGGAGCTTCACGAGCAGTACTTC
NA	TRBV28	NA	TRBJ2-7	CASIEQGRSEQYF	TGTGCCAGCATCGAACAGGGTAGGTCAGAGCAGTACTTC
NA	TRBV19	once	TRBJ1-6	CASSMTGRAIDSPLHF	TGTGCCAGTAGTATGACCGGCAGGGCCATAGATTCACCCCTCCACTTT
TRBD1	TRBV7-2	NA	TRBJ1-2	CASSLVPGGNGYTF	TGTGCCAGCAGCTTAGTACCAGGGGGGAATGGCTACACCTTC
TRBD1	TRBV9	NA	TRBJ2-1	CASSGGQKSYNEQFF	TGTGCCAGCAGCGGGGGACAGAAAAGTTACAATGAGCAGTTCTTC
NA	TRBV5-1	NA	TRBJ2-2	CASSPRPTGFDTGELFF	TGCGCCAGCAGCCCGCGCCCGACAGGCTTCGACACCGGGGAGCTGTTTTTT
TRBD1	TRBV5-4	NA	TRBJ2-1	CASSATGTGGYNEQFF	TGTGCCAGCAGCGCGACCGGGACAGGGGGTTACAATGAGCAGTTCTTC
NA	TRBV29-1	once	TRBJ1-2	CSVEETIYGYTF	TGCAGCGTTGAAGAAACTATATATGGCTACACCTTC
NA	TRBV28	NA	TRBJ2-2	CASIPGGTNTGELFF	TGTGCCAGCATCCCCGGGGGTACGAACACCGGGGAGCTGTTTTTT
NA	TRBV4-2	NA	TRBJ1-1	CASSPTTRDTNTEAFF	TGTGCCAGCAGCCCGACCACCCGGGACACTAACACTGAAGCTTTCTTT
NA	TRBV25-1	NA	TRBJ2-1	CASSAQDTFSYNEQFF	TGTGCCAGCAGTGCCCAGGACACCTTCTCCTACAATGAGCAGTTCTTC
TRBD1	TRBV28	NA	TRBJ2-5	CASGRGGQGEETQYF	TGTGCCAGCGGGCGCGGGGGACAGGGTGAGGAGACCCAGTACTTC
TRBD2	TRBV6-6	NA	TRBJ2-5	CASSYPREGETQYF	TGTGCCAGCAGTTACCCCCGGGAGGGGGAGACCCAGTACTTC
NA	TRBV7-8	NA	TRBJ1-5	CASSTPRGGNQPQHF	TGTGCCAGCTCAACCCCCAGGGGTGGCAATCAGCCCCAGCATTTT
NA	TRBV19	NA	TRBJ1-1	CASSPGTKNTEAFF	TGTGCCAGTAGTCCCGGGACCAAGAACACTGAAGCTTTCTTT
NA	TRBV7-9	NA	TRBJ1-4	CASTLSGGSEKLFF	TGTGCCAGCACCCTAAGTGGGGGTAGTGAAAAACTGTTTTTT
NA	TRBV30	once	TRBJ2-3	CAWRLAINTQYF	TGTGCCTGGAGGCTCGCCATAAATACGCAGTATTTT
TRBD1	TRBV7-9	once	TRBJ2-1	CASSRDRGSVNEQFF	TGTGCCAGCAGCCGGGACAGGGGAAGTGTTAATGAGCAGTTCTTC
NA	TRBV7-7	NA	TRBJ1-1	CASSLRPDTEAFF	TGTGCTAGCAGCTTAAGACCTGACACTGAAGCTTTCTTT
NA	TRBV5-1	few	TRBJ2-7	CASSPGDTTYEQYF	TGCGCCAGCAGCCCCGGGGACACGACCTACGAGCAGTACTTC
TRBD1	TRBV5-6	NA	TRBJ2-2	CASSWKLGTGSTGELFF	TGTGCCAGCAGCTGGAAGTTAGGGACAGGGAGCACCGGGGAGCTGTTTTTT
NA	TRBV5-1	NA	TRBJ2-3	CASSLGLPLTDTQYF	TGCGCCAGCAGCTTGGGACTCCCTCTCACAGATACGCAGTATTTT
NA	TRBV6-1	few	TRBJ2-7	CASSASPYEQYF	TGTGCCAGCAGTGCCAGCCCCTACGAGCAGTACTTC
NA	TRBV6-1	NA	TRBJ1-1	CASSDWRAFF	TGTGCCAGCAGTGATTGGCGAGCTTTCTTT
TRBD2	TRBV6-1	NA	TRBJ2-5	CASSEGLAGFQETQYF	TGTGCCAGCAGTGAAGGTCTAGCGGGTTTTCAAGAGACCCAGTACTTC
TRBD2	TRBV9	NA	TRBJ2-3	CASSVRGGGDTQYF	TGTGCCAGCAGCGTCCGGGGGGGCGGAGATACGCAGTATTTT
NA	TRBV29-1	few	TRBJ1-2	CSVWDTVYGYTF	TGCAGCGTTTGGGACACTGTCTATGGCTACACCTTC
NA	TRBV13	once	TRBJ2-5	CASSLGGQETQYF	TGTGCCAGCAGCTTAGGGGGGCAAGAGACCCAGTACTTC
NA	TRBV5-1	NA	TRBJ2-5	CASSPARETQYF	TGCGCCAGCAGCCCCGCACGCGAGACCCAGTACTTC
TRBD1	TRBV7-2	NA	TRBJ2-6	CASRPGQGSTGANVLTF	TGTGCCAGCAGGCCCGGACAGGGCTCAACTGGGGCCAACGTCCTGACTTTC
NA	TRBV18	NA	TRBJ1-4	CASSPGGVGEKLFF	TGTGCCAGCTCACCCGGGGGTGTGGGTGAAAAACTGTTTTTT
TRBD2	TRBV29-1	NA	TRBJ2-2	CSGGGDPGELFF	TGCAGCGGGGGGGGTGATCCCGGGGAGCTGTTTTTT
NA	TRBV9	NA	TRBJ1-2	CASSLDGGDVYGYTF	TGTGCCAGCAGCCTCGATGGAGGGGACGTCTATGGCTACACCTTC
NA	TRBV7-2	once	TRBJ2-3	CASSLGGIGGDTQYF	TGTGCCAGCAGCTTAGGGGGCATAGGAGGGGATACGCAGTATTTT
NA	TRBV19	few	TRBJ1-6	CASSGLGRSPLHF	TGTGCCAGTAGTGGGTTGGGGCGCTCACCCCTCCACTTT
NA	TRBV6-6	NA	TRBJ1-1	CASSYPKGNEAFF	TGTGCCAGCAGTTACCCCAAGGGGAATGAAGCTTTCTTT
TRBD1	TRBV10-3	NA	TRBJ2-7	CAISESAGGVYEQYF	TGTGCCATCAGTGAGTCGGCAGGGGGTGTTTACGAGCAGTACTTC